This TCR beta chain emerged from a study of lymphopenia after photon versus proton radiotherapy. Profiling relied on immunoSEQ multiplex PCR, and the TCRdb table lists in-frame clones only, not all of them. The data show tens of thousands of clones, with about 86% seen just once and over 1.1% held by the top ten. Study results and caveats: After lymphocyte nadir, photon-treated repertoires showed oligoclonal expansion, especially CD8+ Temra.

Concerning this clone itself: Its antigen remains unidentified.

This CDR3 region has 14 residues. In germline, CDR1 is SGHTA, CDR2 FQGNSA. V was trimmed by 4 bases and J by 3 bases, leaving 12 bases between them. The J gene is TRBJ1-1, the V gene TRBV7-2; a possible D gene is TRBD1 (6 bases). The sample in question was peripheral blood, obtained from a patient treated with proton-based radiotherapy. The source of this sequence is a man in his sixties with pancreatic cancer. The CDR3 sequence: CASSSGQPYTEAFF. DNA of the CDR3: TGTGCCAGCAGCTCGGGACAACCATACACTGAAGCTTTCTTT.